This TCR beta chain was recovered during a study of blood T cell repertoires in COVID-19. Study-level information: Samples of COVID-19 (acute and convalescent) were obtained from the United States, Italy and Spain. PBMCs, B-cell-depleted T cells, or T cells provided the cDNA or gDNA that made up the material.

The CDR3 consists of 14 residues. Germline CDR1 reads LNHNV; CDR2 reads YYDKDF (reference sequence). V lost 6 bases to trimming and J lost 0 bases, with 9 bases between them. Using immunoSEQ multiplex PCR, the repertoire was profiled, and TCRdb retains in-frame clones only, with some absent. In the table there are around 130,000 clones, over 70% of which are singletons. What was sequenced was peripheral blood. The rearrangement joins TRBV15 to TRBJ1-5; D may be TRBD1 (6 bases). This receptor was obtained from a man between 60 and 70 years old with active or convalescent COVID-19. For the CDR3, the DNA is TGTGCCACCAGAGGGGGAACTAGCAATCAGCCCCAGCATTTT. This encodes CATRGGTSNQPQHF.